Below, 27 T cell receptor beta chains from the same sample are listed, as sequenced in a study of neurological immune-mediated disorders. Each CDR3 protein gets one entry after TCRdb re-called the 5' RACE reads with MiXCR. The data show approximately 46,000 distinct CDR3 sequences, 10% seen once. The sequencing input was PBMCs. Receptor source: a man between 65 and 80 years old with HTLV-1-associated myelopathy (HAM/TSP).

This clonotype has ten or more counts. The chain combines TRBV5-6 with TRBJ2-5; 7 bases agree with TRBD1. Germline CDR1 is SGHDT and CDR2 is YYEEEE. This CDR3 comprises 15 residues. V lost 4 bases to trimming and J lost 4 bases; unmatched junction nucleotides: 10. CDR3 loop: CASSQRTGRAETQYF. Here the CDR3 DNA reads TGTGCCAGCAGCCAAAGGACAGGACGGGCAGAGACCCAGTACTTC.

This clonotype was seen at least ten times. V and J are TRBV24-1 and TRBJ2-1; 9 positions agree with TRBD1. Looked up from germline, CDR1 is KGHDR and CDR2 is SFDVKD. The CDR3 has 15 amino acids. The V segment lost 1 base and the J segment 7 bases; nucleotides outside the gene matches: 4. CDR3 residues: CATSDFRQGGNEQFF. CDR3 sequence (DNA): TGTGCCACCAGTGATTTCCGACAGGGGGGTAATGAGCAGTTCTTC.

This clonotype was counted many times. This chain connects TRBV20-1 to TRBJ2-1, with 11 bases aligning to TRBD2. The CDR3 covers 15 residues. The V gene end was trimmed by 6 bases and the J gene end by 4 bases; junction bases not matched to a gene: 8. Germline assignment: CDR1 DFQATT and CDR2 SNEGSKA (reference sequence). The CDR3 nucleotides read TGCAGTGCCTACGGACCTAGCGGGAGGTACAATGAGCAGTTCTTC. Encoded protein: CSAYGPSGRYNEQFF.

The chain recombines TRBV20-1 with TRBJ1-3; D ambiguous. Germline assignment: CDR1 DFQATT and CDR2 SNEGSKA (reference sequence). V dropped 4 bases and J dropped 0 bases, with 7 bases sitting between them. This CDR3 is built from 13 residues. CDR3 in DNA: TGCAGTGCTATGGGCCGCTCTGGAAACACCATATATTTT. Its translation is CSAMGRSGNTIYF.

This clonotype was seen at least ten times. The chain carries TRBV24-1 and TRBJ2-3, with 8 positions matching TRBD2. Germline assignment: CDR1 KGHDR and CDR2 SFDVKD. The CDR3 length is 17 residues. V lost 4 bases, J lost 3 bases, and 11 bases stayed unmatched. The DNA for the CDR3 is TGTGCCACCAGTGACCCTTCTAGCGGGCTTTTGACAGATACGCAGTATTTT. This codes for CATSDPSSGLLTDTQYF.

This clonotype showed up many times. The chain uses TRBV28 and TRBJ2-7; D gene unclear. This CDR3 contains 12 residues. With 7 bases removed from V and 3 bases from J, the gap between germline ends came to 10 bases. CDR1 and CDR2 (germline): MDHEN, SYDVKM. The CDR3 DNA sequence: TGTGCCAGCAATGGCGCCGGCTACGAGCAGTACTTC. It encodes CASNGAGYEQYF.

The sample holds many counts of this clonotype. This chain's CDR3 is CASSLASGRMYEQFF. Here the CDR3 DNA reads TGCGCCAGCAGCTTGGCTAGCGGGAGAATGTATGAGCAGTTCTTC. The genes are TRBV5-1 and TRBJ2-1; 10 bases agree with TRBD2. CDR3 size: 15 residues. Germline loops: CDR1 SGHRS, CDR2 YFSETQ. The ends lost 0 bases at V and 8 bases at J; junction bases unmatched: 5.

This clonotype was seen repeatedly, ten times or more. This chain joins TRBV15 and TRBJ1-5; 7 bases match TRBD1. Germline V gene lookup returns CDR1 LNHNV and CDR2 YYDKDF (reference sequence). V lost 1 base to trimming and J lost 4 bases; unmatched junction nucleotides: 1. This CDR3 region has 14 residues. The CDR3 DNA reads TGTGCCACCAGCAGAGGGGACAGAAATCAGCCCCAGCATTTT. It translates to CATSRGDRNQPQHF.

In this sample, this clonotype turned up many times. V is TRBV25-1 and J is TRBJ2-5; D remains unclear. Per germline, CDR1 MGHDK and CDR2 SYGVNS. V lost 6 bases and J 5 bases, leaving 7 bases between the germline ends. This CDR3 comprises 11 residues. CDR3 amino acids: CASSLRETQYF. The CDR3 DNA is TGTGCCAGCAGCCTCCGGGAGACCCAGTACTTC.

This clonotype has ten or more counts. The chain recombines TRBV4-2 with TRBJ2-1, with 11 bases fitting TRBD2. The CDR3 loop spans 18 amino acids. The V and J ends lost 1 base and 7 bases, in that order; junction bases with no gene match: 12. The germline CDR1 and CDR2 sequences are LGHNA and YNFKEQ. In DNA, the CDR3 is TGTGCCAGCAGCCAAGTCTCCTTACTAGCGGGAGTTGGAAATGAGCAGTTCTTC. Translation: CASSQVSLLAGVGNEQFF.

A note on this clonotype: This sequence may be a read error, since a much larger clone differs from it by one base. The chain recombines TRBV7-6 with TRBJ1-1; 7 bases are a match to TRBD1. Germline-derived CDR1 and CDR2 are SGHVS and FNYEAQ. CDR3 length: 14 amino acids. This CDR3 is CVSSFKSGGTEAFF. The CDR3 DNA sequence: TGTGTCAGCAGCTTCAAGTCAGGGGGCACTGAAGCTTTCTTT.

The table lists this clonotype with many counts. The gene calls are TRBV5-1 and TRBJ2-1; 10 nucleotides line up with TRBD2. V dropped 2 bases and J dropped 7; count of bases not matched to a gene: 6. Germline-derived CDR1 and CDR2 are SGHRS and YFSETQ. This CDR3 is built from 15 residues. CDR3 nucleotide sequence: TGCGCCAGCAGCTTTCAAGCGGGGGGGGAGAATGAGCAGTTCTTC. This sequence encodes CASSFQAGGENEQFF.

CDR3 bases: TGCGCCAGCAGCTTGGGGGCGACAGGGTCAACTGGGGAGCAGTACTTC. The encoded protein is CASSLGATGSTGEQYF. This sequence joins TRBV5-1 and TRBJ2-7, with 7 bases that match TRBD1. In germline, CDR1 is SGHRS, CDR2 YFSETQ. Trimming took 0 bases from V and 7 from J; bases not matched to a gene: 13. The CDR3 is 16 residues long. Using reference TRBV5-1 and TRBJ2-7 for the parts outside the CDR3, the full variable domain is KAGVTQTPRYLIKTRGQQVTLSCSPISGHRSVSWYQQTPGQGLQFLFEYFSETQRNKGNFPGRFSGRQFSNSRSEMNVSTLELGDSALYLCASSLGATGSTGEQYFGPGTRLTVT.

This clonotype was found many times. This chain links TRBV6-1 with TRBJ1-6; D is uncertain. This CDR3 contains 12 residues. V lost 4 bases to trimming and J lost 9 bases, with 7 bases between them. CDR1 MNHNS and CDR2 SASEGT come from the germline V gene. CDR3 residues: CASSGPTSPLHF. The CDR3 region has the DNA TGTGCCAGCAGTGGGCCGACTTCACCCCTCCACTTT.

In its sample, this clonotype was seen many times. The genes are TRBV5-1 and TRBJ2-5; 8 positions match TRBD1. The CDR3 length is 17 residues. Germline CDR1 and CDR2: SGHRS and YFSETQ. V lost 4 bases to trimming and J lost 1 base; unmatched junction nucleotides: 12. The CDR3: CASSRDGTGLLQETQYF. The CDR3 DNA reads TGCGCCAGCAGCCGTGACGGGACAGGATTGCTCCAAGAGACCCAGTACTTC.

This clonotype was recorded at least ten times. V gene TRBV2 combines with J gene TRBJ1-5; no reliable D call. The CDR3 consists of 15 residues. Germline loops: CDR1 SNHLY, CDR2 FYNNEI. The V and J ends lost 7 bases and 2 bases respectively, with 15 bases between them. CDR3 loop: CASTRDSTRNQPQHF. DNA for the CDR3: TGTGCCAGCACTAGGGATTCGACCCGCAATCAGCCCCAGCATTTT.

There are many counts of this clonotype. V usage is TRBV24-1 and J usage is TRBJ2-1, with a tentative D call TRBD1 (6 bases). V was pared by 4 bases and J by 4 bases, with 22 bases between. CDR3 length: 18 amino acids. From germline, CDR1 is KGHDR and CDR2 SFDVKD. The CDR3 loop reads CATSEGTADSMTYNEQFF. In DNA form, the CDR3 reads TGTGCCACCAGTGAGGGAACCGCGGACAGTATGACTTACAATGAGCAGTTCTTC.

This clonotype showed up many times. This chain uses TRBV19 with TRBJ1-5; no reliable D call. The CDR3 is 14 residues long. Between the trimmed V and J ends, which lost 4 bases and 2 bases, there was a span of 9 bases. Germline CDR1 is LNHDA and CDR2 is SQIVND (reference sequence). The DNA of the CDR3 is TGTGCCAGTAGTAACTTCGGGGGCAATCAGCCCCAGCATTTT. Residues: CASSNFGGNQPQHF.

The table lists this clonotype with many counts. The rearrangement links TRBV4-2 to TRBJ1-5; no definite D call. Germline assignment: CDR1 LGHNA and CDR2 YNFKEQ. The CDR3 consists of 13 residues. V lost 0 bases and J lost 3, with 3 bases in between. DNA of the CDR3: TGTGCCAGCAGCCAAGATCCCAATCAGCCCCAGCATTTT. This translates into CASSQDPNQPQHF.

Many counts were recorded for this clonotype. The CDR3 region is CASSPAVGSGRPGELFF. The CDR3 DNA follows: TGTGCCAGCAGCCCCGCAGTGGGTAGCGGGAGACCCGGGGAGCTGTTTTTT. This chain links TRBV7-9 with TRBJ2-2, with 9 positions matching TRBD2. This CDR3 has 17 amino acids. Germline CDR1 is SEHNR and CDR2 is FQNEAQ (reference sequence). The V gene end was trimmed by 5 bases and the J gene end by 6 bases; junction bases not matched to a gene: 13.

This clonotype was picked up many times. The V and J genes are TRBV20-1 and TRBJ2-4, with 7 bases aligning to TRBD2. The CDR3 sequence is 11 residues long. V dropped 6 bases and J dropped 8; count of bases not matched to a gene: 4. Germline CDR1 is DFQATT and CDR2 is SNEGSKA (reference sequence). The CDR3 DNA is TGCAGTGCAGATCGGGGGGACATTCAGTACTTC. As protein: CSADRGDIQYF.

This clonotype was seen at least ten times. This chain links TRBV4-1 with TRBJ2-2, with D perhaps matching TRBD1 (5 bases). This CDR3 has 14 residues. Germline V gene data show CDR1 as MGHRA and CDR2 as YSYEKL. V lost 0 bases and J lost 8, with 10 bases in between. The CDR3, as DNA: TGCGCCAGCAGCCAAGATAAAGGGGTGGGGGAGCTGTTTTTT. It specifies CASSQDKGVGELFF.

The sample holds many counts of this clonotype. This rearrangement joins TRBV7-8 to TRBJ2-7; D remains ambiguous. CDR3 length: 12 amino acids. Trimming stripped 2 bases from V and 2 bases from J, with 4 bases between. CDR1 and CDR2 from the germline V gene are SGHVS and FQNEAQ. CDR3 protein: CASSLLPYEQYF. As DNA, the CDR3 is TGTGCCAGCAGCTTACTACCCTACGAGCAGTACTTC. The whole variable domain, remainder taken from reference TRBV7-8 and TRBJ2-7, is GAGVSQSPRYKVAKRGQDVALRCDPISGHVSLFWYQQALGQGPEFLTYFQNEAQLDKSGLPSDRFFAERPEGSVSTLKIQRTQQEDSAVYLCASSLLPYEQYFGPGTRLTVT.

This clonotype came up many times. The rearrangement joins TRBV7-2 to TRBJ2-1, with TRBD2 matching over 11 bases. The CDR3 consists of 16 residues. The trim removed 6 bases at V and 4 bases at J, leaving 8 bases unmatched. CDR1 SGHTA and CDR2 FQGNSA come from the germline V gene. This CDR3 reads CASRRIAGGLYNEQFF. The CDR3 DNA reads TGTGCCAGCAGACGAATAGCGGGAGGGTTATACAATGAGCAGTTCTTC.

The chain joins TRBV6-5 to TRBJ1-1, with a weak D call TRBD1 (5 bases). The V gene's germline CDR1 is MNHEY and CDR2 SVGAGI. This CDR3 region has 16 residues. Trimming removed 6 bases at V and 3 bases at J, with 20 bases between. In DNA form, the CDR3 reads TGTGCCAGCAGACGTCGGGCGGGGGACGACTACACTGAAGCTTTCTTT. This sequence encodes CASRRRAGDDYTEAFF.

This clonotype was seen ten or more times. The V call is TRBV5-1, the J call TRBJ2-7, with D perhaps TRBD1 or TRBD2 (5 bases each). V lost 7 bases, J lost 0 bases, and 17 bases lay in between. The CDR3 has 15 amino acids. Germline V gene data show CDR1 as SGHRS and CDR2 as YFSETQ. This chain's CDR3 is CASRKTADYSYEQYF. CDR3 DNA sequence: TGCGCCAGCCGTAAGACAGCCGACTACTCCTACGAGCAGTACTTC.

This clonotype was recorded at least ten times. The chain couples TRBV18 to TRBJ2-3, with D perhaps matching TRBD2 (5 bases). Germline lookup yields CDR1 KGHSH and CDR2 LQKENI. CDR3 size: 15 residues. V lost 3 bases and J lost 0, with 10 bases in between. In DNA form, the CDR3 reads TGTGCCAGCTCACCTCAGCGGTCAAGCACAGATACGCAGTATTTT. It yields the protein CASSPQRSSTDTQYF.